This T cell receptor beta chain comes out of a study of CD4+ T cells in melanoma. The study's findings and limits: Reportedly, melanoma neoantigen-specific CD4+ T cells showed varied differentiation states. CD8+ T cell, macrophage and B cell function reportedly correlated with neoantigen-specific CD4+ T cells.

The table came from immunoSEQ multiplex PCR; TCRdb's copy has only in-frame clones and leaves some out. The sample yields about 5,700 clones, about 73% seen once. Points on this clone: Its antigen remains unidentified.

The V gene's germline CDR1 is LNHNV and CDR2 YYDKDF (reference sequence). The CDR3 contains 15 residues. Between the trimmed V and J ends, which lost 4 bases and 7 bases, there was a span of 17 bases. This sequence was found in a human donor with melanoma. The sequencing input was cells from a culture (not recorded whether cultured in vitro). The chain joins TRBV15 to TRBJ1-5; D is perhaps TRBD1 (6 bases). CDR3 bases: TGTGCCACCAGCACCAGCACAGGGTTGAGCCAGCCCCAGCATTTT. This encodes CATSTSTGLSQPQHF.